The rows below give T cell receptor beta chains drawn from one sample of a study of blood T cell repertoires in COVID-19. Sequenced by immunoSEQ multiplex PCR; TCRdb stores in-frame clones only, minus some. The table has approximately 350,000 clones, more than 70% seen once. Input material: peripheral blood. The receptors here all came from a man in his forties with acute or convalescent COVID-19. CDR3s include the opening cysteine and the closing phenylalanine or tryptophan. The order of the fields is CDR3 protein, CDR3 DNA, D gene, J gene, V gene, CDR3 length, clone size. A D gene is named only where the DNA matches it firmly. For some rows the clone size is stated as once, few or many, or as a class when expanded; others skip it.

CASSLGRTSRGIQYF	TGTGCCAGCAGCTTAGGCCGGACTAGCAGGGGCATTCAGTACTTC	TRBD2	TRBJ2-4	TRBV11-2	15	once
CAWSSTPQFF	TGTGCCTGGAGTTCCACTCCCCAGTTCTTC	.	TRBJ2-1	TRBV30	10	.
CASRAGRLSGNTIYF	TGTGCCAGCAGGGCGGGACGACTCTCTGGAAACACCATATATTTT	.	TRBJ1-3	TRBV2	15	.
CASSLLAGAEQFF	TGTGCCAGCAGTTTACTAGCGGGAGCTGAGCAGTTCTTC	TRBD2	TRBJ2-1	TRBV27	13	few
CASTDRTYEQYF	TGTGCCAGTACGGACAGGACCTACGAGCAGTACTTC	TRBD1	TRBJ2-7	TRBV27	12	.
CASSRGTGVQETQYF	TGTGCTAGCAGCCGCGGGACAGGGGTCCAAGAGACCCAGTACTTC	TRBD1	TRBJ2-5	TRBV7-7	15	.
CASSQNQETQYF	TGTGCCAGCAGTCAGAATCAAGAGACCCAGTACTTC	.	TRBJ2-5	TRBV6-2/TRBV6-3	12	.
CASSLRWGRYRDSPYEQYF	TGTGCCAGCAGTTTGAGGTGGGGCAGATACCGGGACTCCCCCTACGAGCAGTACTTC	.	TRBJ2-7	TRBV27	19	.
CASSQDKGGQGDYGYTF	TGTGCCAGCAGCCAAGATAAAGGGGGTCAGGGAGACTATGGCTACACCTTC	.	TRBJ1-2	TRBV4-2	17	.
CSVELRAGAQYEQYF	TGCAGCGTTGAATTAAGGGCGGGGGCCCAATACGAGCAGTACTTC	.	TRBJ2-7	TRBV29-1	15	.
CASSLVWQGGDEQFF	TGCGCCAGCAGCTTGGTATGGCAGGGTGGCGATGAGCAGTTCTTC	.	TRBJ2-1	TRBV5-1	15	.
CASSPSPSGGYNQPQHF	TGTGCCAGCAGCCCTTCTCCGTCAGGGGGGTACAATCAGCCCCAGCATTTT	TRBD1	TRBJ1-5	TRBV5-6	17	.
CARSLEISGVADTQYF	TGTGCCAGAAGCTTGGAAATTTCGGGAGTGGCAGATACGCAGTATTTT	.	TRBJ2-3	TRBV5-3	16	.
CASSYSPGQGQGYTF	TGTGCCAGCAGTTACTCCCCGGGACAGGGTCAGGGCTACACCTTC	TRBD1	TRBJ1-2	TRBV6-6	15	.
CASSLSAGFSYEQYF	TGTGCCAGCAGTTTGAGTGCGGGTTTCTCCTACGAGCAGTACTTC	.	TRBJ2-7	TRBV27	15	.
CASSLMASSYNEQFF	TGTGCCAGCAGCTTGATGGCTAGCTCCTACAATGAGCAGTTCTTC	.	TRBJ2-1	TRBV7-3	15	.
CASSNMAGGTEAFF	TGTGCCAGTAGTAATATGGCAGGGGGCACTGAAGCTTTCTTT	TRBD1	TRBJ1-1	TRBV19	14	few
CASSWDYQETQYF	TGTGCCAGCAGTTGGGACTACCAAGAGACCCAGTACTTC	.	TRBJ2-5	TRBV5-4	13	.
CASSYNRGNGDTGELFF	TGTGCCAGCAGCTATAACAGGGGGAATGGGGACACCGGGGAGCTGTTTTTT	TRBD1	TRBJ2-2	TRBV5-4	17	.
CASSLPRSGGWEQFF	TGCGCCAGCAGCCTCCCGCGGAGCGGGGGTTGGGAGCAGTTCTTC	TRBD2	TRBJ2-1	TRBV4-1	15	.
CASSYTAAGVEQYF	TGTGCCAGCAGTTACACGGCGGCAGGGGTCGAGCAGTACTTC	.	TRBJ2-7	TRBV6-5	14	once
CASSRMTSGGTDTQYF	TGTGCCAGCAGCCGTATGACTAGCGGGGGCACAGATACGCAGTATTTT	TRBD2	TRBJ2-3	TRBV7-6	16	.
CARSCERDRRHNEQFF	TGTGCCAGAAGCTGTGAGAGGGACAGGAGACACAATGAGCAGTTCTTC	TRBD1	TRBJ2-1	TRBV5-3	16	.
CASSEARRGGRVQPQHF	TGTGCCAGCAGTGAAGCACGGCGGGGTGGTAGAGTCCAGCCCCAGCATTTT	.	TRBJ1-5	TRBV6-1	17	.
CASSSGTSGGGETQYF	TGTGCCAGCAGCTCGGGGACTAGCGGCGGGGGGGAGACCCAGTACTTC	TRBD2	TRBJ2-5	TRBV11-3	16	.
CASSLQTGAYEQYF	TGTGCCAGCAGCTTACAGACAGGGGCCTACGAGCAGTACTTC	TRBD1	TRBJ2-7	TRBV5-4	14	.
CASSASGGAIGELFF	TGTGCCAGCAGCGCTAGCGGGGGGGCAATCGGGGAGCTGTTTTTT	TRBD2	TRBJ2-2	TRBV9	15	.
CASSVRNHRDGNQPQHF	TGTGCCAGCAGTGTAAGAAATCACCGGGATGGCAATCAGCCCCAGCATTTT	.	TRBJ1-5	TRBV6-1	17	.
CAISEGELNTGELFF	TGTGCCATCAGCGAGGGGGAGCTTAACACCGGGGAGCTGTTTTTT	.	TRBJ2-2	TRBV10-3	15	.
CASSIVQGNNSPLHF	TGTGCCAGTAGTATAGTCCAGGGGAATAATTCACCCCTCCACTTT	.	TRBJ1-6	TRBV19	15	.
CASSQGGGRHSYNEQFF	TGCGCCAGCAGCCAAGGAGGCGGGCGACACTCCTACAATGAGCAGTTCTTC	.	TRBJ2-1	TRBV4-1	17	.
CASIAGTTNEQFF	TGTGCCAGCATTGCCGGGACTACTAATGAGCAGTTCTTC	TRBD2	TRBJ2-1	TRBV6-1	13	.
CAWSLPWANTEAFF	TGTGCCTGGAGCCTGCCCTGGGCGAACACTGAAGCTTTCTTT	.	TRBJ1-1	TRBV30	14	.
CASSQFLGGNTEAFF	TGTGCCAGCAGCCAATTCTTGGGGGGAAACACTGAAGCTTTCTTT	.	TRBJ1-1	TRBV4-2	15	.
CASSQSTTGHPFF	TGTGCCAGCTCACAATCGACCACCGGACATCCGTTTTTT	.	TRBJ1-4	TRBV18	13	.
CASSLRTGSSYEQYF	TGTGCCAGCAGCCTGAGGACAGGGTCCTCCTACGAGCAGTACTTC	TRBD1	TRBJ2-7	TRBV5-5	15	.
CSAHRVGYTF	TGCAGTGCGCACAGGGTTGGCTACACCTTC	.	TRBJ1-2	TRBV20-1	10	.
CASSPGTGGLNPLHF	TGTGCCAGCAGCCCCGGGACAGGGGGTTTAAATCCCCTCCACTTT	TRBD1	TRBJ1-6	TRBV7-9	15	.
CASSMALNTGELFF	TGTGCCAGTAGTATGGCATTGAACACCGGGGAGCTGTTTTTT	.	TRBJ2-2	TRBV19	14	.
CASSQAGQGAYGYTF	TGCGCCAGCAGCCAAGCTGGACAGGGAGCCTATGGCTACACCTTC	TRBD1	TRBJ1-2	TRBV4-1	15	.
CASSLERRDWHTDTQYF	TGTGCCAGCAGCTTAGAACGCCGGGACTGGCACACAGATACGCAGTATTTT	.	TRBJ2-3	TRBV6-2/TRBV6-3	17	.
CASSLHPGGGVGNEQYF	TGTGCCAGCAGCTTGCACCCGGGCGGCGGGGTGGGGAACGAGCAGTACTTC	.	TRBJ2-7	TRBV5-4	17	.
CASSLVRGTGRQYF	TGTGCCAGCAGCTTAGTACGGGGTACTGGGAGGCAGTACTTC	.	TRBJ2-7	TRBV11-2	14	.
CASSYSNNYGYTF	TGTGCCAGCAGTTACAGCAATAACTATGGCTACACCTTC	.	TRBJ1-2	TRBV6-5	13	.
CASSIVSASPYNEQFF	TGTGCCAGTAGTATAGTCTCAGCTAGCCCCTACAATGAGCAGTTCTTC	.	TRBJ2-1	TRBV19	16	.
CAWRLGGSSSYEQYF	TGTGCCTGGAGACTAGGCGGTTCTAGCTCCTACGAGCAGTACTTC	.	TRBJ2-7	TRBV30	15	.